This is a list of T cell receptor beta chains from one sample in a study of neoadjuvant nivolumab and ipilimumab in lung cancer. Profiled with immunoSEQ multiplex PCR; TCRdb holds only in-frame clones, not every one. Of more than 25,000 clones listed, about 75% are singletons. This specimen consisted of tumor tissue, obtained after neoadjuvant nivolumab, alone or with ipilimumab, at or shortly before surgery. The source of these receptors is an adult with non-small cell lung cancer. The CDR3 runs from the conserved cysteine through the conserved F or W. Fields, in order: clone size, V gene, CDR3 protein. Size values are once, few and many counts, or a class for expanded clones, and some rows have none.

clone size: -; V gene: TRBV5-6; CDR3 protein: CASSSRRASRETQYF
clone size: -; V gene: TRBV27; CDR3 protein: CASGGQGAGGYTF
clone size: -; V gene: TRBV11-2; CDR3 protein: CASSLGFGQQFF
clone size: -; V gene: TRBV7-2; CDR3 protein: CASSLNNNEQFF
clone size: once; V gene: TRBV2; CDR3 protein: CASSPGSYEQYF
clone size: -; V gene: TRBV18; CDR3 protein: CASSPPQGLTDTQYF
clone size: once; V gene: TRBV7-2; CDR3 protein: CASSSQGGMNTEAFF
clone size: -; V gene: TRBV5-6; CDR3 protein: CASSFRTGWGQETQYF
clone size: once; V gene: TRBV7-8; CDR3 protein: CASSLVGGAGNTIYF
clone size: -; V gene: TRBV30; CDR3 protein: CAWSELRSNQPQHF